This T cell receptor (beta chain) was sequenced in a study of neoadjuvant anti-PD-1 for oral cavity cancer. The sample's time point: after neoadjuvant nivolumab, at surgical resection. Repertoires were generated with immunoSEQ multiplex PCR, while TCRdb's copy carries only in-frame clones and drops some. The table shows about 9,400 clones, with 61% occurring only once. The sequence came from a person between 40 and 85 years old with oral cavity squamous cell carcinoma. The sample consisted of PBMCs, taken after nivolumab (anti-PD-1) treatment.

This CDR3 is CSVGTGSANSPLHF. CDR3 sequence (DNA): TGCAGCGTTGGGACAGGGTCAGCCAATTCACCCCTCCACTTT. V is TRBV29-1 and J is TRBJ1-6; 8 bases map to TRBD1. The CDR3 loop spans 14 amino acids. Germline CDR1 is SQVTM and CDR2 is ANQGSEA. V shed 4 bases and J 7 bases; nucleotides not matched to a gene: 6.